Sequencing of this T cell receptor beta chain was carried out in a study of T cell changes during pregnancy in multiple sclerosis. The protocol was immunoSEQ multiplex PCR, while the TCRdb copy is restricted to in-frame clones and leaves out a portion. The sample contains approximately 53,000 clones, approximately 94% of which appear only once. This CDR3 contains 14 residues. Germline assignment: CDR1 SGHRS and CDR2 YFSETQ. V gave up 9 bases and J gave up 4 bases; unmatched junction bases: 7. The V gene is TRBV5-1, the J gene TRBJ2-5, with 12 nucleotides matching TRBD2. This TCR came from a female donor with multiple sclerosis, enrolled in a pregnancy study. The specimen was CD4+ T cells from peripheral blood mononuclear cells, collected before pregnancy. CDR3 protein: CATNLAGGPETQYF. DNA of the CDR3: TGCGCCACCAACCTAGCGGGAGGGCCAGAGACCCAGTACTTC. Using reference TRBV5-1 and TRBJ2-5 for the parts outside the CDR3, the full variable domain is KAGVTQTPRYLIKTRGQQVTLSCSPISGHRSVSWYQQTPGQGLQFLFEYFSETQRNKGNFPGRFSGRQFSNSRSEMNVSTLELGDSALYLCATNLAGGPETQYFGPGTRLLVL.